The 12 T cell receptor beta chains presented below share a single source sample, sequenced in a study of cytomegalovirus exposure and HLA in healthy donors. 13 Jbeta primers and 60 Vbeta primers were used for the PCR. The data were produced by immunoSEQ multiplex PCR, yet TCRdb's version contains in-frame clones alone and is incomplete. The sample includes just over 150,000 clones, approximately 72% of them seen just once. Sequencing input: PBMCs. These receptors came from a female donor in good health and CMV-seronegative.

This rearrangement joins TRBV9 to TRBJ1-1, with D perhaps TRBD1 (5 bases). The CDR3 length is 15 residues. V lost 3 bases, J lost 4 bases, and 16 bases lay in between. Per the germline V gene, CDR1 is SGDLS and CDR2 is YYNGEE. The DNA for the CDR3 is TGTGCCAGCAGCGGCGGCTGGGGAGGGGCCACTGAAGCTTTCTTT. Its protein product is CASSGGWGGATEAFF.

The chain uses TRBV13 and TRBJ2-5; 11 bases line up with TRBD2. With 0 bases clipped from V and 4 bases from J, the junction kept 10 bases outside the gene matches. CDR3 length: 18 residues. Germline CDR1 PRHDT, CDR2 FYEKMQ (reference sequence). In DNA, the CDR3 is TGTGCCAGCAGCTTAGGAGGTAGCGGGAGGGTGAGGGGAGAGACCCAGTACTTC. This translates into CASSLGGSGRVRGETQYF.

The chain joins TRBV18 to TRBJ2-1, with D maybe TRBD2 (5 bases). Between the trimmed V and J ends, which lost 0 bases and 4 bases, there was a span of 10 bases. CDR3 size: 15 residues. The germline gives CDR1 KGHSH, CDR2 LQKENI. The CDR3 DNA reads as TGTGCCAGCTCACCACCGGCTAGCCCGTACAATGAGCAGTTCTTC. Translation: CASSPPASPYNEQFF.

The chain has TRBV9 and TRBJ2-2; TRBD2 might be the D (6 bases). CDR3 length: 14 amino acids. Germline loops: CDR1 SGDLS, CDR2 YYNGEE. Trimming took 0 bases from V and 6 from J, leaving 9 bases between them. The CDR3 nucleotides are TGTGCCAGCAGCGTAGTGGGGGAGGCCGGGGAGCTGTTTTTT. It is translated as CASSVVGEAGELFF.

The rearrangement links TRBV4-1 to TRBJ2-7; 11 bases are shared with TRBD2. With V trimmed by 5 bases and J by 5 bases, 8 bases remained unmatched. Germline loops: CDR1 MGHRA, CDR2 YSYEKL. This CDR3 comprises 15 residues. The CDR3 coding sequence is TGCGCCAGCAGCAGGTTAGCGGGGGGGCTCAACGAGCAGTACTTC. As protein: CASSRLAGGLNEQYF.

The chain recombines TRBV7-8 with TRBJ1-2; TRBD1 matches 8 bases. This CDR3 is 14 amino acids long. Germline V lookup: CDR1 SGHVS, CDR2 FQNEAQ. V was clipped by 6 bases and J by 4 bases; unmatched bases: 7. CDR3 loop: CASRRQGSLYGYTF. DNA for the CDR3: TGTGCCAGCAGACGACAGGGGAGCCTCTATGGCTACACCTTC.

Concerning this clone: One end of the junction fails to match germline, which may point to a read error. This chain links TRBV5-1 with TRBJ1-6, with D possibly being TRBD1 (5 bases). Germline V gene lookup returns CDR1 SGHRS and CDR2 YFSETQ. The CDR3 length is 15 residues. CDR3 bases: TGTGCCAGCAGCTTGCTGCAGGGAGGACATTCACCCCTCCACTTT. Encoded protein: CASSLLQGGHSPLHF.

This clone was counted once. The chain employs TRBV5-1 and TRBJ2-7; possibly TRBD1 for D (6 bases). Trimming shortened V by 4 bases and J by 3 bases, and 17 bases separated the two germline ends. This CDR3 contains 15 residues. The germline CDR1 and CDR2 sequences are SGHRS and YFSETQ. The CDR3 here is CASSPIRDNNYEQYF. The CDR3 DNA is TGCGCCAGCAGCCCCATCCGGGACAACAACTACGAGCAGTACTTC.

The chain is built from TRBV9 and TRBJ1-1; tentative D call: TRBD1 (5 bases). The CDR3 runs to 15 residues. Trimming took 2 bases from V and 4 from J, leaving 15 bases between them. In germline, CDR1 is SGDLS, CDR2 YYNGEE. The CDR3 is CASSVDHRWSTEAFF. CDR3 bases: TGTGCCAGCAGCGTGGATCACAGGTGGAGCACTGAAGCTTTCTTT.

This clone was found a few times. The chain couples TRBV10-3 to TRBJ2-2; 10 bases align to TRBD1. The junction had 8 bases not matched to a gene; V was cut back by 1 base and J by 6 bases. CDR1 is ENHRY, CDR2 SYGVKD, per germline. This CDR3 has 17 amino acids. The CDR3 bases are TGTGCCATCAGTGAGTACGAGACAGGGGGCTTCGCCGGGGAGCTGTTTTTT. Its protein is CAISEYETGGFAGELFF.

This rearrangement joins TRBV5-1 to TRBJ2-2; 14 nucleotides agree with TRBD2. Germline CDR1 and CDR2: SGHRS and YFSETQ. The CDR3 spans 16 residues. J was trimmed by 6 bases and V by 4 bases; bases with no gene match: 5. CDR3 amino acids: CASSRGTSGSSGELFF. CDR3 bases: TGCGCCAGCAGCCGAGGGACTAGCGGGAGTTCCGGGGAGCTGTTTTTT.

This clone occurred a few times. The chain recombines TRBV7-9 with TRBJ1-2; 7 positions match TRBD1. This CDR3 is built from 13 residues. V shed 5 bases and J 10 bases; nucleotides not matched to a gene: 10. The germline V gene encodes CDR1 SEHNR and CDR2 FQNEAQ (reference sequence). The CDR3, as DNA: TGTGCCAGCAGCCTAGACAGGGTTGGGGACTACACCTTC. This codes for CASSLDRVGDYTF.